These 17 T cell receptor beta chains share one sample of origin, sequenced in a study of blood T cell repertoires in COVID-19. The protocol was immunoSEQ multiplex PCR, while the TCRdb copy is restricted to in-frame clones and leaves out a portion. The sample yields fewer than 200,000 clones, around 88% seen once. Sequenced material: PBMCs or T cells enriched from blood (not recorded which). Receptors were obtained from a woman between 45 and 60 years old in a cohort exposed to, infected with or recovered from COVID-19 (not recorded which).

Concerning this clone itself: The same CDR3 is also encoded by other DNA sequences in this sample. The chain uses TRBV9 and TRBJ1-5, with 7 bases lining up with TRBD1. The V gene end was trimmed by 0 bases and the J gene end by 4 bases; junction bases not matched to a gene: 1. The germline gives CDR1 SGDLS, CDR2 YYNGEE. The CDR3 totals 14 residues. The CDR3 DNA sequence: TGTGCCAGCAGCGTAGGACAGGGTAATCAGCCCCAGCATTTT. Its translation: CASSVGQGNQPQHF.

This sequence joins TRBV18 and TRBJ1-1; possibly TRBD1 for D (5 bases). V was cut by 1 base and J by 0 bases, with 6 bases left in between. The germline V gene has CDR1 KGHSH and CDR2 LQKENI. CDR3 size: 14 residues. The CDR3 loop is CASSPQGMNTEAFF. CDR3 nucleotide sequence: TGTGCCAGCTCACCACAGGGGATGAACACTGAAGCTTTCTTT.

The chain uses TRBV24-1 and TRBJ2-3, with TRBD2 identical over 14 bases. The CDR3 totals 15 residues. Germline lookup yields CDR1 KGHDR and CDR2 SFDVKD. Trimming at V came to 4 bases and at J to 7 bases, leaving 3 bases not matched to a gene. This CDR3 reads CATSDGLAGGNTQYF. The DNA of the CDR3 is TGTGCCACCAGTGACGGACTAGCGGGGGGTAATACGCAGTATTTT.

For the CDR3, the DNA is TGTGCCAGCACCCGGGAGGGGTTCGACGCAGATACGCAGTATTTT. Its protein is CASTREGFDADTQYF. This sequence joins TRBV5-4 and TRBJ2-3, with 8 bases identical to TRBD2. The CDR3 is 15 residues long. The germline V gene encodes CDR1 SGHNT and CDR2 YYREEE (reference sequence). V shed 6 bases and J 4 bases; nucleotides not matched to a gene: 10.

This chain connects TRBV25-1 to TRBJ2-2; D might be TRBD1 (5 bases). The CDR3 sequence is 15 residues long. Germline V gives CDR1 MGHDK, CDR2 SYGVNS. V was trimmed by 1 base and J by 9 bases, leaving 15 bases between them. CDR3 sequence (DNA): TGTGCCAGCAGTGAATCACATGTGGGGCAGCGGGAGCTGTTTTTT. Its protein is CASSESHVGQRELFF.

V and J are TRBV3-1 (or the pseudogene TRBV3-2) and TRBJ2-4; maybe TRBD1 (6 bases). The ends were cut back, 1 base at V and 8 bases at J, with 12 bases in the middle. The V gene's germline CDR1 is LGHDT and CDR2 YNNKEL (reference sequence). This CDR3 has 14 amino acids. The CDR3 sequence: CASSQGSGADIQYF. The CDR3 DNA reads TGTGCCAGCAGCCAAGGTTCAGGGGCAGACATTCAGTACTTC.

The V call is TRBV3-1 (or the pseudogene TRBV3-2), the J call TRBJ2-2, with D unresolved. Between the trimmed V and J ends, which lost 4 bases and 1 base, there was a span of 7 bases. CDR3 length: 14 residues. Germline V CDR1 and CDR2: LGHDT, YNNKEL (reference sequence). As DNA, the CDR3 is TGTGCCAGCAGCCTAAGACAGAACACCGGGGAGCTGTTTTTT. Its protein product is CASSLRQNTGELFF.

This chain joins TRBV5-1 and TRBJ2-2, with 8 bases fitting TRBD1. The CDR3 loop spans 12 amino acids. V lost 3 bases to trimming and J lost 8 bases; unmatched junction nucleotides: 0. Germline lookup yields CDR1 SGHRS and CDR2 YFSETQ. The CDR3 DNA follows: TGCGCCAGCAGCTGGACAGGGGGGGAGCTGTTTTTT. It is translated as CASSWTGGELFF.

The chain employs TRBV27 and TRBJ2-1, with D possibly matching TRBD2 (6 bases). Germline CDR1 reads MNHEY; CDR2 reads SMNVEV (reference sequence). V was cut by 2 bases and J by 8 bases, with 16 bases left in between. The CDR3 length is 15 residues. CDR3 sequence reads: CASSLRDPWGDEQFF. In nucleotides, the CDR3 is TGTGCCAGCAGTTTAAGGGACCCTTGGGGGGATGAGCAGTTCTTC.

V is TRBV7-6 and J is TRBJ1-3; no reliable D call. This CDR3 contains 16 residues. Trimming took 1 base from V and 0 from J, leaving 10 bases between them. Germline V gene lookup returns CDR1 SGHVS and CDR2 FNYEAQ. For the CDR3, the DNA is TGTGCCAGCAGCTTAGATCCAGGTGTCTCTGGAAACACCATATATTTT. Translating it yields CASSLDPGVSGNTIYF.

This chain joins TRBV19 and TRBJ2-7, with TRBD1 matching 11 bases. CDR1 is LNHDA and CDR2 is SQIVND in the germline V gene (reference sequence). Unmatched junction bases numbered 6, after V lost 2 bases and J lost 6 bases. The CDR3 is made up of 15 amino acids. The CDR3 spells CASSIPDRGRLEQYF. CDR3 DNA: TGTGCCAGTAGTATACCGGACAGGGGGCGACTCGAGCAGTACTTC. Full variable domain (rest looked up from reference TRBV19 and TRBJ2-7): DGGITQSPKYLFRKEGQNVTLSCEQNLNHDAMYWYRQDPGQGLRLIYYSQIVNDFQKGDIAEGYSVSREKKESFPLTVTSAQKNPTAFYLCASSIPDRGRLEQYFGPGTRLTVT.

The CDR3 DNA is TGTGCCAGCAGCTGGGCGACAGGGGGTTACGAGCAGTACTTC. Translation gives CASSWATGGYEQYF. The chain carries TRBV5-4 and TRBJ2-7; 9 bases are a match to TRBD1. The ends lost 3 bases at V and 4 bases at J; junction bases unmatched: 5. Germline lookup yields CDR1 SGHNT and CDR2 YYREEE (reference sequence). There are 14 residues in the CDR3.

The CDR3 DNA follows: TGTGCCAGCAGTGACAGGGTTCAGCCCCAGCATTTT. It encodes CASSDRVQPQHF. This chain joins TRBV12-3 or TRBV12-4 and TRBJ1-5; 7 nucleotides align to TRBD1. Trimming at V came to 5 bases and at J to 6 bases, leaving 1 base not matched to a gene. The CDR3 loop spans 12 amino acids.

This chain connects TRBV7-9 to TRBJ1-4; no definite D call. V dropped 0 bases and J dropped 0 bases, with 8 bases sitting between them. The CDR3 is 16 residues long. Germline V gene sequence: CDR1 SEHNR, CDR2 FQNEAQ (reference sequence). The CDR3 bases are TGTGCCAGCAGCTTAGCTCCCACAGCAACTAATGAAAAACTGTTTTTT. This encodes CASSLAPTATNEKLFF.

The chain links TRBV3-1 (or the pseudogene TRBV3-2) to TRBJ2-7; D gene ambiguous. With 2 bases removed from V and 2 bases from J, the gap between germline ends came to 7 bases. Germline values: CDR1 LGHDT, CDR2 YNNKEL (reference sequence). The CDR3 runs 13 residues. DNA of the CDR3: TGTGCCAGCAGCCAAAACAGTGCCTACGAGCAGTACTTC. Its translation: CASSQNSAYEQYF.

About this clone: Distinct nucleotide sequences in the sample also encode this CDR3. V is TRBV25-1 and J is TRBJ1-2; no firm D call. Germline V gives CDR1 MGHDK, CDR2 SYGVNS. V shed 2 bases and J shed 2 bases, with 6 bases lying between them. The CDR3 runs to 13 residues. CDR3 protein: CASSEGRNYGYTF. In nucleotides, the CDR3 is TGTGCCAGCAGTGAAGGCCGAAACTATGGCTACACCTTC.

The chain joins TRBV11-2 to TRBJ2-1; 8 nucleotides align to TRBD1. CDR1 and CDR2 from the germline V gene are SGHAT and FQNNGV. This CDR3 is 17 amino acids long. V trimming: 4 bases; J trimming: 8 bases; junction bases outside the gene matches: 16. The CDR3 protein is CASSYEHGQGIFDEQFF. The CDR3 DNA reads as TGTGCCAGCAGCTATGAGCATGGACAGGGAATTTTCGATGAGCAGTTCTTC.